This T cell receptor beta chain was captured in a study of T cell changes during pregnancy in multiple sclerosis. Germline V gene data show CDR1 as LNHDA and CDR2 as SQIVND (reference sequence). Trimming left V 3 bases short and J 8 bases short, with 8 bases between. This CDR3 is built from 12 residues. Sequencing was performed with immunoSEQ multiplex PCR; in TCRdb, only in-frame clones are kept and a portion is missing. The sample lists approximately 30,000 clones, roughly 87% occurring once. This receptor was identified in a female donor with multiple sclerosis, enrolled in a pregnancy study. The rearrangement uses TRBV19 and TRBJ2-1; a possible D gene is TRBD2 (6 bases). Material: CD4+ T cells from peripheral blood mononuclear cells, obtained in the second trimester of pregnancy. This chain's CDR3 is CASSITGDEQFF. The DNA of the CDR3 is TGTGCCAGTAGTATTACGGGAGATGAGCAGTTCTTC.